A single sample gave rise to the 14 T cell receptor beta chains below, sequenced in a study of T cell repertoires in cytomegalovirus infection. One entry per CDR3 protein, called by TCRdb with MiXCR from the reads. The sample has hundreds of thousands of distinct CDR3 sequences, 40% to 50% seen once; the top ten hold about two fifths. For these receptors, no antigen is known. The material was cultured PBMCs, obtained from culture after CMV antigen stimulation. The source is a human donor in good health (CMV status not recorded). Some clones in this sample may be carry-over from other donors' samples.

This clonotype was detected a few times. This rearrangement joins TRBV7-2 to TRBJ2-5, with a weak D call TRBD2 (6 bases). Per germline, CDR1 SGHTA and CDR2 FQGNSA. Trimming pared 2 bases from V and 5 bases from J, leaving 9 bases between. There are 13 residues in the CDR3. The CDR3 loop reads CASSLMAGETQYF. In DNA, the CDR3 is TGTGCCAGCAGCTTAATGGCGGGGGAGACCCAGTACTTC.

This clonotype was detected only a few times. The J gene is TRBJ1-6, the V gene TRBV6-1; possible D gene TRBD1, 6 bases. The CDR3 spans 17 residues. The V end was cut by 4 bases, the J end by 1 base, with 14 bases between. In germline, CDR1 is MNHNS, CDR2 SASEGT. The CDR3 loop is CASSVRGGMSYNSPLHF. CDR3 DNA: TGTGCCAGCAGTGTCCGAGGGGGGATGTCCTATAATTCACCCCTCCACTTT.

This chain uses TRBV7-6 with TRBJ2-1, with 14 bases aligning to TRBD2. V trimming: 5 bases; J trimming: 9 bases; junction bases outside the gene matches: 21. Germline CDR1 reads SGHVS; CDR2 reads FNYEAQ. This CDR3 region has 20 residues. The CDR3 reads CASSPTGTSGSKGGSGEQFF. DNA for the CDR3: TGTGCCAGCAGCCCAACCGGGACTAGCGGGAGTAAAGGGGGCTCTGGTGAGCAGTTCTTC. Based on the CDR3 plus reference TRBV7-6 and TRBJ2-1, the full variable domain is GAGVSQSPRYKVTKRGQDVALRCDPISGHVSLYWYRQALGQGPEFLTYFNYEAQQDKSGLPNDRFSAERPEGSISTLTIQRTEQRDSAMYRCASSPTGTSGSKGGSGEQFFGPGTRLTVL.

In its sample, this clonotype was seen a few times. The rearrangement joins TRBV5-1 to TRBJ2-1; tentatively, D is TRBD1 (6 bases). V shed 4 bases and J shed 3 bases, with 14 bases lying between them. Germline V gene sequence: CDR1 SGHRS, CDR2 YFSETQ. The CDR3 length is 15 residues. As DNA, the CDR3 is TGCGCCAGCAGCGAAACAGGGACCTACTACAATGAGCAGTTCTTC. It encodes CASSETGTYYNEQFF.

The J gene is TRBJ1-4, the V gene TRBV20-1; D is undetermined. Trimming removed 6 bases from V and 7 bases from J, with 9 bases in between. Germline V CDR1 and CDR2: DFQATT, SNEGSKA (reference sequence). The CDR3 loop spans 11 amino acids. The CDR3, as DNA: TGCAGTGCCTTTGAGGGTGAAAAACTGTTTTTT. Protein: CSAFEGEKLFF.

This clonotype was observed a few times. V usage is TRBV11-2 and J usage is TRBJ2-1, with 9 positions matching TRBD2. Germline loops: CDR1 SGHAT, CDR2 FQNNGV. The CDR3 is made up of 14 amino acids. V dropped 3 bases and J dropped 7; count of bases not matched to a gene: 4. This CDR3 is CASSLERGVNEQFF. CDR3 in DNA: TGTGCCAGCAGCTTGGAGCGGGGGGTGAATGAGCAGTTCTTC.

J is TRBJ2-2 and V is TRBV19; possible D gene TRBD1, 5 bases. The germline CDR1 and CDR2 sequences are LNHDA and SQIVND (reference sequence). The V end was cut by 7 bases, the J end by 7 bases, with 13 bases between. This CDR3 has 13 amino acids. DNA of the CDR3: TGTGCCAGTACCGGACCAGGGCTCGGGGAGCTGTTTTTT. Translating gives CASTGPGLGELFF. Full variable domain (outside the CDR3, taken from reference TRBV19 and TRBJ2-2): DGGITQSPKYLFRKEGQNVTLSCEQNLNHDAMYWYRQDPGQGLRLIYYSQIVNDFQKGDIAEGYSVSREKKESFPLTVTSAQKNPTAFYLCASTGPGLGELFFGEGSRLTVL.

The gene calls are TRBV18 and TRBJ2-7, with D tentatively TRBD2 (5 bases). Germline V lookup: CDR1 KGHSH, CDR2 LQKENI. Trimming shortened V by 5 bases and J by 3 bases, and 14 bases separated the two germline ends. The CDR3 is made up of 14 amino acids. DNA of the CDR3: TGTGCCAGCTCAGAGCTAGCTCGAAACTACGAGCAGTACTTC. Protein sequence: CASSELARNYEQYF. Based on the CDR3 plus reference TRBV18 and TRBJ2-7, the full variable domain is NAGVMQNPRHLVRRRGQEARLRCSPMKGHSHVYWYRQLPEEGLKFMVYLQKENIIDESGMPKERFSAEFPKEGPSILRIQQVVRGDSAAYFCASSELARNYEQYFGPGTRLTVT.

The chain is built from TRBV15 and TRBJ2-5; TRBD1 might be the D (6 bases). CDR3 length: 17 amino acids. Germline values: CDR1 LNHNV, CDR2 YYDKDF (reference sequence). Trimming stripped 5 bases from V and 1 base from J, with 20 bases between. The CDR3 DNA follows: TGTGCCACCAGCGGCGGATCAGGGGTCCCCGGCCAAGAGACCCAGTACTTC. It yields the protein CATSGGSGVPGQETQYF.

This clonotype was seen a handful of times. The rearrangement links TRBV7-2 to TRBJ2-7; TRBD2 matches at 14 bases. Germline-derived CDR1 and CDR2 are SGHTA and FQGNSA. V was pared by 3 bases and J by 1 base, with 5 bases of the junction left unmatched. The CDR3 sequence is 17 residues long. CDR3 region: CASSLGLAGEFSYEQYF. CDR3 bases: TGTGCCAGCAGCTTGGGACTAGCGGGAGAATTTTCCTACGAGCAGTACTTC.

This clonotype has a count of ten or more. The V call is TRBV7-2, the J call TRBJ2-1, with 8 bases lining up with TRBD2. The germline gives CDR1 SGHTA, CDR2 FQGNSA. The CDR3 has 16 residues. V trimming: 1 base; J trimming: 7 bases; junction bases outside the gene matches: 9. The CDR3, as DNA: TGTGCCAGCAGCTTAGGGCCCACGGGGGGGCAAAATGAGCAGTTCTTC. This encodes CASSLGPTGGQNEQFF. The full variable domain, rest sourced from reference TRBV7-2 and TRBJ2-1, is GAGVSQSPSNKVTEKGKDVELRCDPISGHTALYWYRQSLGQGLEFLIYFQGNSAPDKSGLPSDRFSAERTGGSVSTLTIQRTQQEDSAVYLCASSLGPTGGQNEQFFGPGTRLTVL.

This clonotype came up a few times. V and J are TRBV7-2 and TRBJ2-6; D perhaps matches TRBD2 (6 bases). In germline, CDR1 is SGHTA, CDR2 FQGNSA. The CDR3 loop spans 15 amino acids. The V end lost 5 bases, the J end lost 4 bases, and 12 bases lay between the germline ends. The CDR3 nucleotides are TGTGCCAGCAGCACGCGACGGGGGGGGGCCAACGTCCTGACTTTC. As protein: CASSTRRGGANVLTF.

The CDR3 loop reads CASSQLGRTVYEQFF. CDR3 DNA sequence: TGCGCCAGCAGCCAACTGGGGCGGACCGTTTATGAGCAGTTCTTC. V gene TRBV4-1 combines with J gene TRBJ2-1; the D gene is possibly TRBD1 (5 bases). Per germline, CDR1 MGHRA and CDR2 YSYEKL. The CDR3 is 15 residues long. V lost 2 bases, J lost 8 bases, and 16 bases lay in between.

The chain recombines TRBV7-8 with TRBJ2-1; 9 bases align to TRBD2. Trimming took 5 bases from V and 3 from J; bases not matched to a gene: 8. Germline V gives CDR1 SGHVS, CDR2 FQNEAQ. The CDR3 covers 16 residues. The chain's CDR3 is CASSTLAGEIYNEQFF. The CDR3 DNA sequence: TGTGCCAGCAGCACCTTAGCGGGGGAGATCTACAATGAGCAGTTCTTC. The full variable domain, in which reference TRBV7-8 and TRBJ2-1 provide the parts outside the CDR3, is GAGVSQSPRYKVAKRGQDVALRCDPISGHVSLFWYQQALGQGPEFLTYFQNEAQLDKSGLPSDRFFAERPEGSVSTLKIQRTQQEDSAVYLCASSTLAGEIYNEQFFGPGTRLTVL.